Below are 24 T cell receptor beta chains sequenced from a single sample in a study of beta chain features in type 1 diabetes (dated by TCRdb to about 2018). General findings and caveats noted by the study authors: In all four CD4+ subsets, TCRB CDR3 length was moderately but significantly shorter in type 1 diabetes patients.

Their antigen targets remain unknown. The method behind the library was the immunoSEQ multiplex PCR assay. The entire isolated RNA was reverse transcribed using the High Capacity cDNA Reverse Transcription Kit, and thus expressed TCRB transcripts were sequenced. TCRdb re-hosts the immuneACCESS table, in-frame sequences only. Its copies lack some clones; in the studies checked, an unresolved V gene accounts for under half of them, and the cause for the rest is not known. This sample gives 500,000 to 800,000 clones in total; over 10% of them show up just once. The ten largest clones capture more than 0.1% of the sample. Sequenced sample: naive CD4+ T cells from blood. The cell subset or site label of this sample denotes: true naive CD4+ T cells. The receptors come from a man aged 25-40 years with type 1 diabetes.

This clone was picked up a small number of times. The chain couples TRBV7-9 to TRBJ1-2, with D hard to call. Germline V CDR1 and CDR2: SEHNR, FQNEAQ (reference sequence). Trimming took 2 bases from V and 7 from J, leaving 14 bases between them. The CDR3 sequence is 14 residues long. CDR3 sequence: CASSLIGPETGYTF. The CDR3 region has the DNA TGTGCCAGCAGCTTAATAGGGCCTGAGACTGGCTACACCTTC.

This clone was detected a few times. The CDR3 DNA reads as TGTGCCAGCAGTCCCGGGACTAGCCAGACCCAGTACTTC. As protein: CASSPGTSQTQYF. V usage is TRBV2 and J usage is TRBJ2-5, with 9 bases identical to TRBD2. The V segment lost 5 bases and the J segment 6 bases; nucleotides outside the gene matches: 4. Germline V lookup: CDR1 SNHLY, CDR2 FYNNEI. The CDR3 has 13 amino acids.

V is TRBV4-3 and J is TRBJ1-4; TRBD1 is a possible D gene (6 bases). Germline CDR1 LGHNA, CDR2 YSLEER. The CDR3 spans 13 residues. Trimming shortened V by 0 bases and J by 8 bases, and 7 bases separated the two germline ends. The CDR3 region is CASSQDRGEKLFF. The CDR3 DNA sequence: TGCGCCAGCAGCCAAGATAGGGGGGAAAAACTGTTTTTT.

A word on this clone: Other DNA sequences from this sample encode an identical CDR3 as well. The rearrangement links TRBV15 to TRBJ2-7; 8 nucleotides agree with TRBD1. With V trimmed by 0 bases and J by 4 bases, 2 bases remained unmatched. Per the germline V gene, CDR1 is LNHNV and CDR2 is YYDKDF (reference sequence). This CDR3 is 14 amino acids long. The CDR3 region has the DNA TGTGCCACCAGCAGAGACAGGGGGCTATACGAGCAGTACTTC. It encodes CATSRDRGLYEQYF. The full variable domain, with the rest looked up from reference TRBV15 and TRBJ2-7, is DAMVIQNPRYQVTQFGKPVTLSCSQTLNHNVMYWYQQKSSQAPKLLFHYYDKDFNNEADTPDNFQSRRPNTSFCFLDIRSPGLGDTAMYLCATSRDRGLYEQYFGPGTRLTVT.

The CDR3 DNA is TGCAGCGTGGGGGCAGACTCCTACGAGCAGTACTTC. Protein product: CSVGADSYEQYF. V usage is TRBV29-1 and J usage is TRBJ2-7, with D possibly TRBD1 on 6 matching bases. This CDR3 comprises 12 residues. V was trimmed by 6 bases and J by 0 bases, leaving 9 bases between them. The germline CDR1 and CDR2 sequences are SQVTM and ANQGSEA.

The CDR3 DNA reads TGTGCCAGCAGTTACCAGACAACTAATGAAAAACTGTTTTTT. It encodes CASSYQTTNEKLFF. This chain connects TRBV6-5 to TRBJ1-4; D uncertain. The CDR3 extends over 14 amino acids. Between the trimmed V and J ends, which lost 2 bases and 0 bases, there was a span of 4 bases. Germline assignment: CDR1 MNHEY and CDR2 SVGAGI.

This clone was seen a few times. For the CDR3, the DNA is TGTGCCAGCGCACTGGGTTCGGTGGGCTATGGCTACACCTTC. Amino acid sequence: CASALGSVGYGYTF. The chain recombines TRBV28 with TRBJ1-2; no firm D call. Trimming stripped 8 bases from V and 4 bases from J, with 17 bases between. Germline CDR1 is MDHEN and CDR2 is SYDVKM. The length of the CDR3 is 14 residues.

In its sample, this clone was seen a few times. V and J are TRBV15 and TRBJ2-1, with D perhaps TRBD1 (6 bases). The germline V gene encodes CDR1 LNHNV and CDR2 YYDKDF (reference sequence). The CDR3 loop spans 14 amino acids. Deletions cut 1 base from V and 4 bases from J, with 8 bases between. The CDR3 DNA is TGTGCCACCAGCAGAGGGGGGCATTACAATGAGCAGTTCTTC. The encoded protein is CATSRGGHYNEQFF.

This clone was seen more than once but under ten times. The chain is built from TRBV28 and TRBJ1-5; possibly TRBD1 for D (5 bases). The CDR3 consists of 13 residues. Germline V gene data show CDR1 as MDHEN and CDR2 as SYDVKM. V gave up 5 bases and J gave up 2 bases, with 7 bases separating them. CDR3: CASSATGNQPQHF. CDR3 DNA sequence: TGTGCCAGCAGTGCGACAGGCAATCAGCCCCAGCATTTT.

The rearrangement joins TRBV7-9 to TRBJ1-4; the D gene is possibly TRBD1 (5 bases). The CDR3 extends over 15 amino acids. The ends were cut back, 3 bases at V and 0 bases at J, with 8 bases in the middle. Per germline, CDR1 SEHNR and CDR2 FQNEAQ (reference sequence). CDR3 sequence reads: CASSFTTATNEKLFF. CDR3 DNA sequence: TGTGCCAGCAGCTTCACGACAGCAACTAATGAAAAACTGTTTTTT.

The gene calls are TRBV13 and TRBJ1-2; D is uncertain. Germline values: CDR1 PRHDT, CDR2 FYEKMQ (reference sequence). V lost 4 bases and J lost 3, with 15 bases in between. The CDR3 spans 15 residues. CDR3 in DNA: TGTGCCAGCAGCTCATCAGCCCGGGCTTACTATGGCTACACCTTC. Translation: CASSSSARAYYGYTF.

V is TRBV7-8 and J is TRBJ2-3; D might be TRBD2 (7 bases). Germline values: CDR1 SGHVS, CDR2 FQNEAQ. CDR3 length equals 15 residues. V dropped 6 bases and J dropped 2 bases, with 15 bases sitting between them. The CDR3 bases are TGTGCCAGCAGTATAAGGCGGGGGCTCACAGATACGCAGTATTTT. It is translated as CASSIRRGLTDTQYF.

This clone was counted between two and nine times. V and J are TRBV5-6 and TRBJ2-3, with TRBD1 matching over 7 bases. In germline, CDR1 is SGHDT, CDR2 YYEEEE. The CDR3 runs to 15 residues. V lost 5 bases to trimming and J lost 2 bases; unmatched junction nucleotides: 8. CDR3 nucleotides: TGTGCCAGCAGAAAGACAGGGAAGGACACAGATACGCAGTATTTT. This codes for CASRKTGKDTDTQYF.

This chain links TRBV7-9 with TRBJ2-2, with 10 bases that match TRBD1. The CDR3 runs 15 residues. V lost 3 bases to trimming and J lost 5 bases; unmatched junction nucleotides: 3. Per germline, CDR1 SEHNR and CDR2 FQNEAQ (reference sequence). CDR3 loop: CASSLDRGRTGELFF. The DNA for the CDR3 is TGTGCCAGCAGCTTGGACAGGGGGAGAACCGGGGAGCTGTTTTTT.

The chain is built from TRBV2 and TRBJ1-2, with D possibly TRBD1 on 5 matching bases. The V end was cut by 3 bases, the J end by 0 bases, with 11 bases between. This CDR3 is built from 15 residues. Germline V CDR1 and CDR2: SNHLY, FYNNEI. Here the CDR3 reads CASSEEAGTNYGYTF. In DNA form, the CDR3 reads TGTGCCAGCAGTGAGGAGGCAGGGACTAACTATGGCTACACCTTC.

V and J are TRBV9 and TRBJ2-7, with TRBD2 matching 9 bases. V dropped 4 bases and J dropped 5; count of bases not matched to a gene: 7. Germline CDR1 SGDLS, CDR2 YYNGEE. This CDR3 has 14 residues. The CDR3 is CASSPSGTSHEQYF. CDR3 DNA: TGTGCCAGCAGCCCTTCCGGGACTAGCCACGAGCAGTACTTC.

The V gene is TRBV28, the J gene TRBJ2-7; 7 positions agree with TRBD1. J was trimmed by 4 bases and V by 7 bases; bases with no gene match: 4. Germline-derived CDR1 and CDR2 are MDHEN and SYDVKM. The length of the CDR3 is 12 residues. CDR3 protein: CASNVQGYEQYF. DNA for the CDR3: TGTGCCAGCAACGTACAGGGGTACGAGCAGTACTTC.

This rearrangement joins TRBV7-2 to TRBJ2-3; no definite D call. The CDR3 extends over 16 amino acids. Per the germline V gene, CDR1 is SGHTA and CDR2 is FQGNSA. The ends were cut back, 10 bases at V and 2 bases at J, with 22 bases in the middle. The CDR3 nucleotides read TGTGCCACTTCACCCCCTCCTGGAGTTTTCACAGATACGCAGTATTTT. It encodes CATSPPPGVFTDTQYF.

J is TRBJ2-4 and V is TRBV4-2, with D possibly matching TRBD2 (5 bases). From germline, CDR1 is LGHNA and CDR2 YNFKEQ. Trimming shortened V by 0 bases and J by 3 bases, and 12 bases separated the two germline ends. The CDR3 runs to 16 residues. The CDR3 protein is CASSQDLASGKNIQYF. CDR3 nucleotide sequence: TGTGCCAGCAGCCAAGATCTAGCTTCGGGCAAAAACATTCAGTACTTC.

The V and J genes are TRBV6-1 and TRBJ2-7, with 8 bases identical to TRBD2. Germline V CDR1 and CDR2: MNHNS, SASEGT. The J segment lost 9 bases and the V segment lost 1 base, leaving 11 bases of the junction unmatched. The CDR3 contains 15 residues. The CDR3 here is CASSEVRGGGPSQYF. The DNA for the CDR3 is TGTGCCAGCAGTGAAGTCCGAGGCGGGGGGCCCTCGCAGTACTTC.

This chain links TRBV7-2 with TRBJ2-3; the D gene is possibly TRBD2 (7 bases). Trimming cost V 3 bases and J 14 bases, with 24 bases left between them. Per the germline V gene, CDR1 is SGHTA and CDR2 is FQGNSA. The CDR3 loop spans 15 amino acids. The CDR3 DNA is TGTGCCAGCAGCTTGGGGGGGCTAGCGGTGGGTACCCGGTATTTT. Amino acids: CASSLGGLAVGTRYF.

The table lists this clone with a few counts. The CDR3 loop is CASSLAQGVLTEAFF. The CDR3 DNA reads TGTGCCAGCAGCTTAGCGCAGGGCGTACTCACTGAAGCTTTCTTT. V is TRBV7-2 and J is TRBJ1-1; D is possibly TRBD1 (5 bases). The V and J ends lost 0 bases and 4 bases respectively, with 12 bases between them. The CDR3 runs 15 residues. From germline, CDR1 is SGHTA and CDR2 FQGNSA.

In this sample, this clone turned up a few times. V gene TRBV4-3 combines with J gene TRBJ1-1; D is ambiguous. V lost 0 bases and J 1 base, leaving 6 bases between the germline ends. The length of the CDR3 is 14 residues. The V gene's germline CDR1 is LGHNA and CDR2 YSLEER. CDR3 nucleotides: TGCGCCAGCAGCCAAGATACACAGAACACTGAAGCTTTCTTT. As protein: CASSQDTQNTEAFF.

The V and J genes are TRBV9 and TRBJ2-7; D possibly corresponds to TRBD1 (5 bases). CDR1 and CDR2 from the germline V gene are SGDLS and YYNGEE. The CDR3 loop spans 14 amino acids. Trimming pared 0 bases from V and 2 bases from J, leaving 9 bases between. DNA for the CDR3: TGTGCCAGCAGCGTAGGGACAACCACCTACGAGCAGTACTTC. Amino acid sequence: CASSVGTTTYEQYF.